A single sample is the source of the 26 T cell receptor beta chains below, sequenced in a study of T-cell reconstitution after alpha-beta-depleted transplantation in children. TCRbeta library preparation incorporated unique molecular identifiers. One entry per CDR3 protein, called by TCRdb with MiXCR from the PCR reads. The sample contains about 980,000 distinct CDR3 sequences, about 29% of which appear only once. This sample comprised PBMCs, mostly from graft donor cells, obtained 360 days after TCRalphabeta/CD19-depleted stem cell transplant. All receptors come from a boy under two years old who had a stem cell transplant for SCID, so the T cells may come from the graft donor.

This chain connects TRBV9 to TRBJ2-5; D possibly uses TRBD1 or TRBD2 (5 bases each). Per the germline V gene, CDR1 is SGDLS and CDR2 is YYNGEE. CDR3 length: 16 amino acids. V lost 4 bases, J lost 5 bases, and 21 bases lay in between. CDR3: CASSPSGLYRRETQYF. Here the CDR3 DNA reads TGTGCCAGCAGCCCTTCGGGGCTTTACCGACGGGAGACCCAGTACTTC.

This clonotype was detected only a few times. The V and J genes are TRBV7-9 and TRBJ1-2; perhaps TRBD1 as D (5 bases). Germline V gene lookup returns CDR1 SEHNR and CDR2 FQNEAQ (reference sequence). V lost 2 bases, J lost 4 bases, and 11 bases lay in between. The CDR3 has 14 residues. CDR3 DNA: TGTGCCAGCAGCTTAACGGCAGGGAGCTATGGCTACACCTTC. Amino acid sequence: CASSLTAGSYGYTF.

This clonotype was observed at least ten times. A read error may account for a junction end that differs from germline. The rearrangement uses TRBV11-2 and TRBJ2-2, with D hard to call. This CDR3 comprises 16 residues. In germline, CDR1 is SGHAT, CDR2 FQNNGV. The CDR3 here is CACSLGPARYTGELFF. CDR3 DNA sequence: TGTGCCTGCAGCTTAGGGCCGGCTAGATACACCGGGGAGCTGTTTTTT.

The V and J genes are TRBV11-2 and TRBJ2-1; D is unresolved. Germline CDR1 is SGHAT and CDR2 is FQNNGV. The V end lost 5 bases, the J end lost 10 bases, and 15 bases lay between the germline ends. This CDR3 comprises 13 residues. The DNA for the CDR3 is TGTGCCAGCAGCCCCACAAATCAGGTAGAGCAGTTCTTC. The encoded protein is CASSPTNQVEQFF.

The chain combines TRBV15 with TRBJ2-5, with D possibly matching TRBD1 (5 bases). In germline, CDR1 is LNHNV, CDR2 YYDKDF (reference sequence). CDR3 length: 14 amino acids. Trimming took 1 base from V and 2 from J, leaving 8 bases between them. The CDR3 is CATSRGGVQETQYF. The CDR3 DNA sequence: TGTGCCACCAGCAGAGGGGGCGTACAAGAGACCCAGTACTTC.

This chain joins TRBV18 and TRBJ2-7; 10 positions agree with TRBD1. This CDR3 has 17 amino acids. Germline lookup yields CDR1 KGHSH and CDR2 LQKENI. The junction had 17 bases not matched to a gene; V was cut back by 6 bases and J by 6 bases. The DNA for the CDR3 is TGTGCCAGCTCGACTAATCTCCCGGGACAGGGGATGGGCGAGCAGTACTTC. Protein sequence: CASSTNLPGQGMGEQYF.

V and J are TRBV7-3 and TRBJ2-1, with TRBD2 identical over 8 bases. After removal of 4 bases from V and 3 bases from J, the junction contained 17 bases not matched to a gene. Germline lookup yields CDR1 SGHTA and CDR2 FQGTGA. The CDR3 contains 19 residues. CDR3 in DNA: TGTGCCAGCAGCTCATATGGGGGACTAGGGACAAAGGTCTACAATGAGCAGTTCTTC. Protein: CASSSYGGLGTKVYNEQFF.

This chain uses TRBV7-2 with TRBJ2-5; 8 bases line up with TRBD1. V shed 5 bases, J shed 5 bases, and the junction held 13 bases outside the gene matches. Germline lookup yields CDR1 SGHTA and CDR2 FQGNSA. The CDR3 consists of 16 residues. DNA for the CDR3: TGTGCCAGCAGCCCGACTTTAGGACAGGGAGAGGAGACCCAGTACTTC. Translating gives CASSPTLGQGEETQYF.

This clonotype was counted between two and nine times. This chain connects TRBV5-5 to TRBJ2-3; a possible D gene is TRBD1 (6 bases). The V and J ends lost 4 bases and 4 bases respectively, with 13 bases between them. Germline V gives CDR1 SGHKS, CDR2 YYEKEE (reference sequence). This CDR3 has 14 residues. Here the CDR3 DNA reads TGTGCCAGCAGCCAGGGGACGGTCCCAGATACGCAGTATTTT. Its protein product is CASSQGTVPDTQYF.

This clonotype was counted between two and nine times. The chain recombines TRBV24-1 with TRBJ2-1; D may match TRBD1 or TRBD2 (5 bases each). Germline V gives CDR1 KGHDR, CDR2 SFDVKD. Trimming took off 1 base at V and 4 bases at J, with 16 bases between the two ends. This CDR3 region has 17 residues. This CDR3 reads CATSDFDGGWGYNEQFF. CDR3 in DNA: TGTGCCACCAGTGATTTTGATGGGGGTTGGGGGTACAATGAGCAGTTCTTC.

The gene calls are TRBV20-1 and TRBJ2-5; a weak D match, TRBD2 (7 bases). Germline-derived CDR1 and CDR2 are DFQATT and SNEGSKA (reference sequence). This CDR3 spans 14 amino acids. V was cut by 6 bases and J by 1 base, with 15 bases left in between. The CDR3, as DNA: TGCAGTGCACGGGGGGCGGTAGCCCAAGAGACCCAGTACTTC. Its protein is CSARGAVAQETQYF.

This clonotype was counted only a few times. The CDR3 sequence is CSARDLRGGDTGELFF. CDR3 bases: TGCAGTGCTAGAGATCTTCGGGGAGGGGACACCGGGGAGCTGTTTTTT. The genes are TRBV20-1 and TRBJ2-2; 7 bases align to TRBD2. Looked up from germline, CDR1 is DFQATT and CDR2 is SNEGSKA (reference sequence). J was trimmed by 3 bases and V by 0 bases; bases with no gene match: 7. This CDR3 spans 16 amino acids.

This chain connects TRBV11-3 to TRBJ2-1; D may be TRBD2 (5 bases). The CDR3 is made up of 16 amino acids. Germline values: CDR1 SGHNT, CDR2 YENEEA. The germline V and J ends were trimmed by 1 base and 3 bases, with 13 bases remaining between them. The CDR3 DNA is TGTGCCAGCAGCTTAGTAATCGGGAAGGTCTACAATGAGCAGTTCTTC. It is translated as CASSLVIGKVYNEQFF.

DNA for the CDR3: TGTGCCTCCAAGGACCTATCCGTGGCCTCCTACAATGAGCAGTTCTTC. This sequence encodes CASKDLSVASYNEQFF. The genes are TRBV10-3 and TRBJ2-1; no clear D. The CDR3 length is 16 residues. CDR1 is ENHRY and CDR2 is SYGVKD in the germline V gene. The V gene lost 11 bases and the J gene lost 0 bases, with 20 bases spanning the gap.

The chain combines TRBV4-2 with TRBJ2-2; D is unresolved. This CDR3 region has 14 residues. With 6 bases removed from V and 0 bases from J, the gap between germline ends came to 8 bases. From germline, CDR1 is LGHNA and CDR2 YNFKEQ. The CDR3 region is CASSWGSNTGELFF. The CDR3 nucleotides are TGTGCCAGCAGTTGGGGTTCGAACACCGGGGAGCTGTTTTTT.

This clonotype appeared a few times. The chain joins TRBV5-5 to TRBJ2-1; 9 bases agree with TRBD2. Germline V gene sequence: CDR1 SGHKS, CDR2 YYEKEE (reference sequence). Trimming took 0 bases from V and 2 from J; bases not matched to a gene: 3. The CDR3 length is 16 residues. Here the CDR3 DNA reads TGTGCCAGCAGCTTGGATCTAGCGGGGCCCTACAATGAGCAGTTCTTC. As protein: CASSLDLAGPYNEQFF.

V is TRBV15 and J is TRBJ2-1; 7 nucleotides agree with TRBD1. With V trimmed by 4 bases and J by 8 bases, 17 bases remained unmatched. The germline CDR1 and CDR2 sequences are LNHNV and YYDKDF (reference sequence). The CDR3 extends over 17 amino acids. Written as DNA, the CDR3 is TGTGCCACCAGCACCCTGACAGGGAGTAATAGGTTCGATGAGCAGTTCTTC. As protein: CATSTLTGSNRFDEQFF.

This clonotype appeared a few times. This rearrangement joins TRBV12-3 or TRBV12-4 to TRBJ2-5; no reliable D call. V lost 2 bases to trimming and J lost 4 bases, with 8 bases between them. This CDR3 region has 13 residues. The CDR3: CASSLRPRETQYF. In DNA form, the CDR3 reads TGTGCCAGCAGTTTACGGCCTAGAGAGACCCAGTACTTC.

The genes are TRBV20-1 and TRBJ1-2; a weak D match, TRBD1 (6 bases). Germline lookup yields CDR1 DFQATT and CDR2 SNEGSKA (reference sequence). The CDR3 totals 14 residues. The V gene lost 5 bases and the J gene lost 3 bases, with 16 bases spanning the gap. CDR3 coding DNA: TGCAGTGCTCCACACAGGGCCCCTTACTATGGCTACACCTTC. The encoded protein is CSAPHRAPYYGYTF.

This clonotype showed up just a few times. CDR3 in DNA: TGTGCCAGCACCCGGCGGGATACGCAGTATTTT. Amino acids: CASTRRDTQYF. V usage is TRBV12-3 or TRBV12-4 and J usage is TRBJ2-3; no clear D gene. CDR3 length: 11 amino acids. Deletions cut 7 bases from V and 6 bases from J, with 8 bases between.

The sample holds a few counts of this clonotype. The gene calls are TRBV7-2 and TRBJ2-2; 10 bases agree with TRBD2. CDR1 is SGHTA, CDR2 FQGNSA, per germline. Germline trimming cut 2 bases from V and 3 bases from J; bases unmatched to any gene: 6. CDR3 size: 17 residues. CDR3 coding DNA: TGTGCCAGCAGCTTAAGCCTAGCGGGGGTGCACACCGGGGAGCTGTTTTTT. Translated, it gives CASSLSLAGVHTGELFF.

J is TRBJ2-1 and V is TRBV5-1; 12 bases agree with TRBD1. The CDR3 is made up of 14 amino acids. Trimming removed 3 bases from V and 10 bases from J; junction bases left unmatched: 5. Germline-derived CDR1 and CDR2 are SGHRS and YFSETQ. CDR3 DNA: TGCGCCAGCAGCTGGGACAGGGGGCGGTGGGAGCAGTTCTTC. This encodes CASSWDRGRWEQFF.

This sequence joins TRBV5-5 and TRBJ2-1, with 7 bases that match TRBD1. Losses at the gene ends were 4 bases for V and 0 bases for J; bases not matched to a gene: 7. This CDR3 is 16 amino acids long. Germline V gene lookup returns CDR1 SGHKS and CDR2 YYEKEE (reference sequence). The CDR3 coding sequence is TGTGCCAGCAGCCCGGGGACAGATAGCTCCTACAATGAGCAGTTCTTC. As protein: CASSPGTDSSYNEQFF. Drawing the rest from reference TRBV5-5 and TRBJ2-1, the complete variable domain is DAGVTQSPTHLIKTRGQQVTLRCSPISGHKSVSWYQQVLGQGPQFIFQYYEKEERGRGNFPDRFSARQFPNYSSELNVNALLLGDSALYLCASSPGTDSSYNEQFFGPGTRLTVL.

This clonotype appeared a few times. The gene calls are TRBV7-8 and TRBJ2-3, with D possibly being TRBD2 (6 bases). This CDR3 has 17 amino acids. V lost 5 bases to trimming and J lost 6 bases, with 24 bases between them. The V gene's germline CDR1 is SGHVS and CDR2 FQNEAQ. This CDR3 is CASSPIPLGLPLDTQYF. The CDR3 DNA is TGTGCCAGCAGCCCTATTCCCCTGGGACTTCCATTGGATACGCAGTATTTT.

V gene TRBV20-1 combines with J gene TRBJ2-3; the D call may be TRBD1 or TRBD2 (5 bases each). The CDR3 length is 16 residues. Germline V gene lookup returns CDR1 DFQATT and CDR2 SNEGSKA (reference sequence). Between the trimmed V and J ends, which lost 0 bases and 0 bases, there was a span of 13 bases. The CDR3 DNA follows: TGCAGTGCTAGAGATGGGGGACGATCTAGCACAGATACGCAGTATTTT. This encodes CSARDGGRSSTDTQYF.

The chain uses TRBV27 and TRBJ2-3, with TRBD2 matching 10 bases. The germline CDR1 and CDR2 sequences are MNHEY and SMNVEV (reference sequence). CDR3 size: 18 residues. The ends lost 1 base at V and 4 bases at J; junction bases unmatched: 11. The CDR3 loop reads CASSLYVFGTSDADTQYF. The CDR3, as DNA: TGTGCCAGCAGTTTATATGTCTTCGGGACTAGCGATGCAGATACGCAGTATTTT.